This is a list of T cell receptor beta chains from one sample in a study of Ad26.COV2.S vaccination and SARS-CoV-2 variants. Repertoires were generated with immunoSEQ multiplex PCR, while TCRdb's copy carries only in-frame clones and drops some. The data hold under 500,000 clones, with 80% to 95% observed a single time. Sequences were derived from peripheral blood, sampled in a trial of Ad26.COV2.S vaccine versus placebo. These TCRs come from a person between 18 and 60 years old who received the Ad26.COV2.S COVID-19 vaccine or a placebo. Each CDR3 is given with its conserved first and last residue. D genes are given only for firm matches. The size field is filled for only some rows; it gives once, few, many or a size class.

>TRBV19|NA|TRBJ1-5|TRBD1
TGTGCCAGTAGCACAGGGGCAAGCAATCAGCCCCAGCATTTT
CASSTGASNQPQHF
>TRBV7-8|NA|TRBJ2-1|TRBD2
TGTGCCAGCAGCGATGGGACTAGGTATGAGCAGTTCTTC
CASSDGTRYEQFF
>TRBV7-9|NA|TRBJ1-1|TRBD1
TGTGCCAGCAGCCCCAAAGGGACAGGGCTGAACACTGAAGCTTTCTTT
CASSPKGTGLNTEAFF
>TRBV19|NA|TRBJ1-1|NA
TGTGCCAGTTGGCCGACAGCTTTTATGAACACTGAAGCTTTCTTT
CASWPTAFMNTEAFF
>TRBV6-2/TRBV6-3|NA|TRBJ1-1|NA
TGTGCCAGCGGCCGGCGGAACATCTGGATTACGAACACTGAAGCTTTCTTT
CASGRRNIWITNTEAFF
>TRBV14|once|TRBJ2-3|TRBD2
TGTGCCAGCAGCCAAGGTCTTGCGGGGGGACCCCGCAAGTATTTT
CASSQGLAGGPRKYF
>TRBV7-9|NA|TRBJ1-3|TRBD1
TGTGCCAGCAGGCAAACAGGGGGCTTTGGAAACACCATATATTTT
CASRQTGGFGNTIYF
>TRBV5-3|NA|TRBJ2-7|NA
TGTGCCAGAAGCTCGGGAGGACGACAGGGAATACTCTACGAGCAGTACTTC
CARSSGGRQGILYEQYF
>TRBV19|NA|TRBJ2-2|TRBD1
TGTGCCAGTACCCCAGGGGGCGTTCGTACCGGGGAGCTGTTTTTT
CASTPGGVRTGELFF
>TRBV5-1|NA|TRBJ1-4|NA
TGCGCCAGCAGTTCTCTAAGTTCCGATGAAAAACTGTTTTTT
CASSSLSSDEKLFF
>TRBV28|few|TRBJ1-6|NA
TGTGCCAGCAGTATAGGCGGGGGGCGGGCCCTCCACTTT
CASSIGGGRALHF
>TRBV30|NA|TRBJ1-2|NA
TGTGCCTGGAGTGTACGCAGGGGTACGACTAACTATGGCTACACCTTC
CAWSVRRGTTNYGYTF
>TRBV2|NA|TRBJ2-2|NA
TGTGCCAGCAGTGAAGCCGGTGCCGACGGGGAGCTGTTTTTT
CASSEAGADGELFF
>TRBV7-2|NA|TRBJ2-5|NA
TGTGCCAGCAGCCGGGGGACCCCGCTCCTGGGAGAGACCCAGTACTTC
CASSRGTPLLGETQYF
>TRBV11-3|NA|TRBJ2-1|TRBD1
TGTGCCAGCAGCCTGGACAGGGGATCCTACAATGAGCAGTTCTTC
CASSLDRGSYNEQFF
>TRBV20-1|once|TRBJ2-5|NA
TGCAGTGCTAGAGATCAGACCCAGTACTTC
CSARDQTQYF
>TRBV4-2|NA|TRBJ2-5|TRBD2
TGTGCCAGCAGCCAAGATCTAGTCGGGGGGGCAGGGGAGACCCAGTACTTC
CASSQDLVGGAGETQYF
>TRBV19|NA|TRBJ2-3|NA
TGTGCCAGTAGTATAGGGCGGGGGCACCGGACAGATACGCAGTATTTT
CASSIGRGHRTDTQYF
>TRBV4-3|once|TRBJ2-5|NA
TGCGCCAGCAGCCAAGGGAGTGGCGGGGTAGAGACCCAGTACTTC
CASSQGSGGVETQYF
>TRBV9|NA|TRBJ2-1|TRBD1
TGTGCCAGCAGCGTAATAGTAGGACAGGGCAATGAGCAGTTCTTC
CASSVIVGQGNEQFF
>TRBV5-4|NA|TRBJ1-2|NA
TGTGCCAGCAGCTTGGGGGCAGAGTCTAACTATGGCTACACCTTC
CASSLGAESNYGYTF
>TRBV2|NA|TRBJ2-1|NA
TGTGCCAGCAAACTGGAGACAGGTAACAATGAGCAGTTCTTC
CASKLETGNNEQFF
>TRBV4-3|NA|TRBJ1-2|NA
TGCGCCAGCAGCCAGGACCAGACAGCTACGAACTATGGCTACACCTTC
CASSQDQTATNYGYTF
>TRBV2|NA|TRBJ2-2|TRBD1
TGTGCCAGCAGCGTACAGGGGTGGGCCGGGGAGCTGTTTTTT
CASSVQGWAGELFF
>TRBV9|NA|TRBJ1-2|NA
TGTGCCAGCAGCGTAGAGGCAGGGGCTAACTATGGCTACACCTTC
CASSVEAGANYGYTF
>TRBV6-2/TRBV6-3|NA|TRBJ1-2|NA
TGTGCCAGCAGTTACTCGACCACCAGCAATAACTATGGCTACACCTTC
CASSYSTTSNNYGYTF
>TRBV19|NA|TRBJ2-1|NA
TGTGCCAGTAGTATTTTGAGAGGGGATGAGCAGTTCTTC
CASSILRGDEQFF
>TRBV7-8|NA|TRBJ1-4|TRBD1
TGTGCCAGCAGCTTAGCGGGACAGGGGAATGAAAAACTGTTTTTT
CASSLAGQGNEKLFF
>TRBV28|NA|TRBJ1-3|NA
TGTGCCAGCAGTTTGCTTAGTCCTAGCTCTGGAAACACCATATATTTT
CASSLLSPSSGNTIYF
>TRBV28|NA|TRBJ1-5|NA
TGTGCCAGCAGTCCCAGGGCTAGCAATCAGCCCCAGCATTTT
CASSPRASNQPQHF
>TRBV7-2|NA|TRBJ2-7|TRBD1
TGTGCCAGCAGCTTCCCGGGACAGCGTCTTGAGTACTTC
CASSFPGQRLEYF
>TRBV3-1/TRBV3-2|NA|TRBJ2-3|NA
TGTGCCAGCAGCCAAGCTGGCCCGGCAGATACGCAGTATTTT
CASSQAGPADTQYF
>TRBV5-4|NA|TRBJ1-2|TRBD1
TGTGCCAGCAGCCTCGACAGGGGTGGAGGCAACTATGGCTACACCTTC
CASSLDRGGGNYGYTF
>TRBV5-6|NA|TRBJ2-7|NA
TGTGCCAGCAGCGTAGTGTCAGGGGTCGAGCAGTACTTC
CASSVVSGVEQYF
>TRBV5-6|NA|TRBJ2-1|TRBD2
TGTGCCAGCAGCTTGGCTTCGGGGGGGAGGTACAATGAGCAGTTCTTC
CASSLASGGRYNEQFF